Listed here are 15 T cell receptor beta chains from one sample, sequenced in a study of blood T cell repertoires in COVID-19 (dated by TCRdb to 2018 to 2020). The library was prepared using the immunoSEQ multiplex PCR assay. TCRdb carries this immuneACCESS record with in-frame sequences only. Its versions omit some clonotypes, under half of them owing to an unresolved V gene in the studies checked, with the rest unexplained. The table for this sample lists over 300,000 clones; approximately 85% of them were counted only once. The ten biggest clones cover about 2% of the sample. Sequencing input: PBMCs or T cells enriched from blood (not recorded which). The receptors derive from a man aged 30 to 39 who had recovered from COVID-19.

This sequence joins TRBV6-5 and TRBJ1-3; the D is unclear. Trimming removed 9 bases at V and 7 bases at J, with 10 bases between. Germline-derived CDR1 and CDR2 are MNHEY and SVGAGI. The CDR3 runs 11 residues. The CDR3 sequence is CASKSINTIYF. Here the CDR3 DNA reads TGTGCCAGTAAGAGTATCAACACCATATATTTT.

This clone was seen once. The rearrangement uses TRBV19 and TRBJ1-2; the D gene is possibly TRBD1 (5 bases). This CDR3 spans 13 amino acids. The germline gives CDR1 LNHDA, CDR2 SQIVND (reference sequence). Trimming removed 2 bases at V and 4 bases at J, with 8 bases between. The CDR3 DNA reads as TGTGCCAGTAGTATAATGGGGGGCTATGGCTACACCTTC. Its translation is CASSIMGGYGYTF.

This clone has more than one count but fewer than ten. This CDR3 reads CASSQEAALYTEAFF. The CDR3 bases are TGCGCCAGCAGCCAAGAGGCTGCTCTTTACACTGAAGCTTTCTTT. The V and J genes are TRBV4-3 and TRBJ1-1, with no clear D. Looked up from germline, CDR1 is LGHNA and CDR2 is YSLEER. This CDR3 has 15 residues. V was clipped by 0 bases and J by 3 bases, with 11 bases between them.

CDR3 sequence (DNA): TGTGCCAGCTCACCAGCGGGGGGCGCCGACTATGGCTACACCTTC. Amino acid sequence: CASSPAGGADYGYTF. The rearrangement joins TRBV18 to TRBJ1-2, with D perhaps TRBD1 (6 bases). CDR1 and CDR2 (germline): KGHSH, LQKENI. The V and J ends lost 2 bases and 3 bases respectively, with 13 bases between them. This CDR3 contains 15 residues.

The chain uses TRBV25-1 and TRBJ1-1; D is undetermined. The V and J ends lost 7 bases and 4 bases respectively, with 7 bases between them. Germline assignment: CDR1 MGHDK and CDR2 SYGVNS. The CDR3 sequence is 11 residues long. CDR3 loop: CASILGTEAFF. The DNA of the CDR3 is TGTGCCAGCATCCTAGGCACTGAAGCTTTCTTT.

The chain is built from TRBV5-6 and TRBJ2-7; 9 positions match TRBD2. The CDR3 is 16 residues long. From germline, CDR1 is SGHDT and CDR2 YYEEEE. V shed 4 bases, J shed 2 bases, and the junction held 10 bases outside the gene matches. The CDR3 bases are TGTGCCAGCAGCGCACTACTAGCGGGCTCCCCCTACGAGCAGTACTTC. This translates into CASSALLAGSPYEQYF.

This rearrangement joins TRBV10-2 to TRBJ1-1, with no clear D. The ends were cut back, 4 bases at V and 2 bases at J, with 14 bases in the middle. The CDR3 covers 15 residues. CDR1 and CDR2 (germline): WSHSY, SAAADI. The CDR3, as DNA: TGCGCCAGCAGTGCCCGTCCCGCAGAAAACACTGAAGCTTTCTTT. Amino acid sequence: CASSARPAENTEAFF.

The V call is TRBV4-2, the J call TRBJ1-3; D call uncertain. This CDR3 has 16 amino acids. Trimming removed 0 bases from V and 5 bases from J, with 14 bases in between. Germline loops: CDR1 LGHNA, CDR2 YNFKEQ. CDR3 sequence: CASSQERRGERNTIYF. For the CDR3, the DNA is TGTGCCAGCAGCCAAGAACGGCGGGGAGAGAGAAACACCATATATTTT.

There are a few counts of this clone. This chain links TRBV10-3 with TRBJ1-3; TRBD1 matches at 9 bases. Germline-derived CDR1 and CDR2 are ENHRY and SYGVKD. Trimming at V came to 0 bases and at J to 5 bases, leaving 11 bases not matched to a gene. The CDR3 length is 18 residues. CDR3 nucleotides: TGTGCCATCAGTGAGTCGGGGGCGGACAGGGGCCGGAGAAACACCATATATTTT. As protein: CAISESGADRGRRNTIYF.

This clone was observed once. The chain carries TRBV5-1 and TRBJ1-6, with D perhaps TRBD1 (6 bases). The V gene's germline CDR1 is SGHRS and CDR2 YFSETQ. The CDR3 is 15 residues long. V lost 0 bases, J lost 5 bases, and 9 bases lay in between. The CDR3 sequence is CASSLVGQHNSPLHF. For the CDR3, the DNA is TGCGCCAGCAGCTTGGTTGGACAGCATAATTCACCCCTCCACTTT.

The V call is TRBV25-1, the J call TRBJ1-1; 10 bases align to TRBD1. Trimming cost V 8 bases and J 4 bases; bases outside gene matches: 4. The CDR3 contains 13 residues. CDR1 is MGHDK and CDR2 is SYGVNS in the germline V gene. CDR3 in DNA: TGTGCCAGCCGGGACAGGGGAAGCACTGAAGCTTTCTTT. Translated, it gives CASRDRGSTEAFF.

V and J are TRBV27 and TRBJ2-7, with a possible D match to TRBD2 (6 bases). The germline CDR1 and CDR2 sequences are MNHEY and SMNVEV (reference sequence). This CDR3 has 15 amino acids. The germline V and J ends were trimmed by 6 bases and 12 bases, with 27 bases remaining between them. The DNA for the CDR3 is TGTGCCAGCAGCCCAGGAGGAGGGAGAGAGTTGCTGGGGTACTTC. Its translation: CASSPGGGRELLGYF.

This chain joins TRBV12-2 and TRBJ1-2. TRBV12-2 is a pseudogene segment. The CDR3 is 14 amino acids. CDR3 nucleotide sequence: TGTGCAAGTCGCCCCCAAGGACTGCGCATTCCCTACACCTTC. Translated: CASRPQGLRIPYTF.

The chain couples TRBV4-3 to TRBJ1-2; D unclear. With 0 bases removed from V and 2 bases from J, the gap between germline ends came to 10 bases. The length of the CDR3 is 15 residues. CDR1 and CDR2 from the germline V gene are LGHNA and YSLEER. This chain's CDR3 is CASSQESQVNYGYTF. As DNA, the CDR3 is TGCGCCAGCAGCCAAGAGTCGCAGGTGAACTATGGCTACACCTTC.

This clone appeared a few times. The genes are TRBV9 and TRBJ1-4, with 7 positions matching TRBD1. The CDR3 consists of 13 residues. Trimming took 1 base from V and 10 from J; bases not matched to a gene: 4. Germline V CDR1 and CDR2: SGDLS, YYNGEE. The CDR3 nucleotides read TGTGCCAGCAGCGTATCAGGGGGAGGAAAACTGTTTTTT. This translates into CASSVSGGGKLFF. Full variable domain (remainder filled in from reference TRBV9 and TRBJ1-4): DSGVTQTPKHLITATGQRVTLRCSPRSGDLSVYWYQQSLDQGLQFLIQYYNGEERAKGNILERFSAQQFPDLHSELNLSSLELGDSALYFCASSVSGGGKLFFGSGTQLSVL.